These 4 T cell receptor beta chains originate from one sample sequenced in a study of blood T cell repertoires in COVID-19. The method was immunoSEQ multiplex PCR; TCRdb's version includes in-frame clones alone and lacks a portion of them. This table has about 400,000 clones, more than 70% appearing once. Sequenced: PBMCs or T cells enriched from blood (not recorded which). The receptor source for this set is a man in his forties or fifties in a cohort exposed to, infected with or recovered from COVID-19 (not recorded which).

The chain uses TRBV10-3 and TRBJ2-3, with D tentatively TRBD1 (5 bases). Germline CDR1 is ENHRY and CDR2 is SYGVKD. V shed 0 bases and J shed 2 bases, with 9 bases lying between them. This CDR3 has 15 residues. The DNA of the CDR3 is TGTGCCATCAGTGAGTCGACAGAAAACACAGATACGCAGTATTTT. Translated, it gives CAISESTENTDTQYF.

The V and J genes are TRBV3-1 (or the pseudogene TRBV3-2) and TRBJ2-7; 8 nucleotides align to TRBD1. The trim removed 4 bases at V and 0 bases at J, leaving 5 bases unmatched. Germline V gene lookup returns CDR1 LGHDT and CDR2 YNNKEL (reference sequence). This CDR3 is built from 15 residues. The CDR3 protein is CASSRARGLSYEQYF. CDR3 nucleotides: TGTGCCAGCAGCCGGGCCAGGGGGCTCTCCTACGAGCAGTACTTC.

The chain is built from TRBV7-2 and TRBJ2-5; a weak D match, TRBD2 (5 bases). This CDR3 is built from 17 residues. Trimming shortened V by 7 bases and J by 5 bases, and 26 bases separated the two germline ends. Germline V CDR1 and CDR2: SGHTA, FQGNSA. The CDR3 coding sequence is TGTGCCAGCACCTATAAAGTTGCGGGTGTCCCGGGGGAGACCCAGTACTTC. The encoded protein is CASTYKVAGVPGETQYF.

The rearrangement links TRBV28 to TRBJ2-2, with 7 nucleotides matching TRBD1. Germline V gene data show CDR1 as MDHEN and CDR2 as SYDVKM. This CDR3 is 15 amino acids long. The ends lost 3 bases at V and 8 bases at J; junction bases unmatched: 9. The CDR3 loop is CASSFRQGTEGELFF. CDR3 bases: TGTGCCAGCAGTTTCAGGCAGGGGACAGAAGGGGAGCTGTTTTTT.